The sequence of this T cell receptor (beta chain) was determined in a study of OX40 agonist ivuxolimab in advanced cancers. Turning to the study itself: Dose-escalation patients suffered from hepatocellular carcinoma, melanoma, renal cell or head and neck cancer. Findings and limits, study-wide: The authors also found low normalized T-cell clonal expansion in some nonresponders. What antigens the expanded peripheral T cells recognized was never established.

Some clones are missing from TCRdb's copy, which holds only in-frame ones; the method was immunoSEQ multiplex PCR. The repertoire holds about 98,000 clones, with more than 85% as singletons. This clone was seen more than once but under ten times. What it binds is unknown. People who had autoimmune disease history or systemic immunosuppression were excluded. Germline V lookup: CDR1 MDHEN, CDR2 SYDVKM. This CDR3 is 16 amino acids long. Trimming removed 5 bases from V and 4 bases from J, with 18 bases in between. The sample in question was CD4+ or CD8+ T cells sorted from blood, obtained in a trial of the OX40 agonist ivuxolimab. This receptor was taken from an adult with an advanced solid tumor such as melanoma, head and neck, liver or kidney cancer. The V call is TRBV28, the J call TRBJ2-1; D uncertain. DNA of the CDR3: TGTGCCAGCAGTCTCGCCAGCCGGACGCTTTACAATGAGCAGTTCTTC. Its protein product is CASSLASRTLYNEQFF.